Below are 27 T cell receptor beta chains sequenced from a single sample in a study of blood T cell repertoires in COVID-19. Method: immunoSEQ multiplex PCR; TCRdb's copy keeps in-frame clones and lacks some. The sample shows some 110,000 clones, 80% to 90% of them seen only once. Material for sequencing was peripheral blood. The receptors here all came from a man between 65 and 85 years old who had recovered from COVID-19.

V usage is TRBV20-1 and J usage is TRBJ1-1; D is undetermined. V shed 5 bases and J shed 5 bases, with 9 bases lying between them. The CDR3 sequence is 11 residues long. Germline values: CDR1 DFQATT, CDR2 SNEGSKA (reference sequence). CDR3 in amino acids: CSADTETEAFF. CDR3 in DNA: TGCAGTGCTGATACGGAGACTGAAGCTTTCTTT.

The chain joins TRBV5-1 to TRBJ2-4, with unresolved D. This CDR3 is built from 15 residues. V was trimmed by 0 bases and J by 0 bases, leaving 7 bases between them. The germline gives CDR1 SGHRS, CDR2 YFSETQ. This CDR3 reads CASSLDTLAKNIQYF. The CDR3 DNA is TGCGCCAGCAGCTTGGACACGTTAGCCAAAAACATTCAGTACTTC.

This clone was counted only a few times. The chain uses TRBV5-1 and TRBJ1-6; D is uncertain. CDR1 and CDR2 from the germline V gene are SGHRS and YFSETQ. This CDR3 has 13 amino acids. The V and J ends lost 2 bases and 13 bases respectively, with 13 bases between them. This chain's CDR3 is CASSFQVASPLHF. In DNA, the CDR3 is TGCGCCAGCAGCTTTCAGGTTGCGAGTCCCCTCCACTTT.

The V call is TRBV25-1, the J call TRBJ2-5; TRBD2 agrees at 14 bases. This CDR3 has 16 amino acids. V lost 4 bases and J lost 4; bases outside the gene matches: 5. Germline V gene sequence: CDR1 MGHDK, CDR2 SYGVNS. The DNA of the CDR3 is TGTGCCAGCAGTGGGGGGACTAGCGGGAGACGAGAGACCCAGTACTTC. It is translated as CASSGGTSGRRETQYF.

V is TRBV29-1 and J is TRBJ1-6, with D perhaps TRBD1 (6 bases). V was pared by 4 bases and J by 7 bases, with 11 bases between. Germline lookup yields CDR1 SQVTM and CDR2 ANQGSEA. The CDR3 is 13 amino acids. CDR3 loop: CSVGQDQNSPLHF. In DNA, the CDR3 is TGCAGCGTTGGACAGGACCAGAATTCACCCCTCCACTTT.

CDR3 sequence: CASSPGQGDTGELFF. The CDR3 nucleotides read TGTGCCAGCAGCCCGGGACAGGGCGACACCGGGGAGCTGTTTTTT. The chain has TRBV7-9 and TRBJ2-2, with TRBD1 identical over 9 bases. V trimming: 5 bases; J trimming: 3 bases; junction bases outside the gene matches: 4. This CDR3 has 15 residues. Germline V lookup: CDR1 SEHNR, CDR2 FQNEAQ (reference sequence).

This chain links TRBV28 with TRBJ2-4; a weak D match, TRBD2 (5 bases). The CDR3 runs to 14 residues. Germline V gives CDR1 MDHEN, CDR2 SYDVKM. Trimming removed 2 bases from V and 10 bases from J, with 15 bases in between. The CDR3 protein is CASSLIGSRGIQYF. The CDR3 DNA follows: TGTGCCAGCAGTTTAATTGGCAGCCGAGGGATTCAGTACTTC.

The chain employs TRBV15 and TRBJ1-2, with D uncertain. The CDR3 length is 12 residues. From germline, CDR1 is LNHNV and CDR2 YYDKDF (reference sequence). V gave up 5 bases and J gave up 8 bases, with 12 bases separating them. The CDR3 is CATSVRRGGYTF. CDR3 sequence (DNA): TGTGCCACCAGCGTGCGACGCGGAGGCTACACCTTC.

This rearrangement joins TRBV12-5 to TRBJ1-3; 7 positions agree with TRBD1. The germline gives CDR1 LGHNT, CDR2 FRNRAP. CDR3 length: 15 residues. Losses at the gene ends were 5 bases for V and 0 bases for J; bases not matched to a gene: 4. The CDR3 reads CASGPGGSSGNTIYF. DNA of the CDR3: TGTGCTAGTGGTCCAGGGGGGAGCTCTGGAAACACCATATATTTT.

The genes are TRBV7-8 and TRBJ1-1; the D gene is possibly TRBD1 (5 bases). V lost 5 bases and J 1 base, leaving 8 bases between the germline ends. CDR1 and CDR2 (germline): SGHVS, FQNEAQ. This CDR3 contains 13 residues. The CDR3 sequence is CASSAGGNTEAFF. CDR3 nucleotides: TGTGCCAGCAGCGCCGGGGGGAACACTGAAGCTTTCTTT.

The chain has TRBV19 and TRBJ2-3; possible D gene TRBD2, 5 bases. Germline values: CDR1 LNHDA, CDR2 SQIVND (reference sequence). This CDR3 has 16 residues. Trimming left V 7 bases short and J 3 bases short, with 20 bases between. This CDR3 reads CASNPAYGGRTDTQYF. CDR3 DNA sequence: TGTGCCAGTAATCCTGCCTATGGCGGGCGAACAGATACGCAGTATTTT.

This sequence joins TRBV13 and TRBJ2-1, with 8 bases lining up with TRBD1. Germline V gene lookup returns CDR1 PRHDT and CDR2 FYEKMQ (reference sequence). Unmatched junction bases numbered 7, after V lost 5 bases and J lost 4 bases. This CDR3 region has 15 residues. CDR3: CASSGADRGYNEQFF. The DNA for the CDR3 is TGTGCCAGCAGCGGAGCTGACAGGGGTTACAATGAGCAGTTCTTC.

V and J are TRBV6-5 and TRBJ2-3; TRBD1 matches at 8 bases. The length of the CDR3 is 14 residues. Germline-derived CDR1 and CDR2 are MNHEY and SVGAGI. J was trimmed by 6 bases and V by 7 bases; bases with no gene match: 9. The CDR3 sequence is CASKAGQASDTQYF. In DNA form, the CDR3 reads TGTGCCAGCAAGGCGGGACAGGCCTCGGATACGCAGTATTTT.

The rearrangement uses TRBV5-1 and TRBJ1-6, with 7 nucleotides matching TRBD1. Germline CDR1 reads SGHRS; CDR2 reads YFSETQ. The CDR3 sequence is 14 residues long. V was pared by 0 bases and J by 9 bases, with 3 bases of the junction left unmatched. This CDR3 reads CASSLEGGTSPLHF. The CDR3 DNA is TGCGCCAGCAGCTTGGAAGGGGGCACTTCACCCCTCCACTTT.

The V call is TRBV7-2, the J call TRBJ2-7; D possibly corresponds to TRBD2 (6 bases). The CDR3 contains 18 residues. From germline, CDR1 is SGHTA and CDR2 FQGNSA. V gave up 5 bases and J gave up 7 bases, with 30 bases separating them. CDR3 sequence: CASSPSHEYSGKLREQYF. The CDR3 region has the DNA TGTGCCAGCAGCCCCTCTCACGAGTATAGCGGCAAGCTACGGGAGCAGTACTTC.

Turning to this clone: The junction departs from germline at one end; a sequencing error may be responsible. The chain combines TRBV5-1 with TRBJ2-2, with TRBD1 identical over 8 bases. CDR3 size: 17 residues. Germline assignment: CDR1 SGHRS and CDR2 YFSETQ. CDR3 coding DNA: TGCGCCAGCAGTTTGGGCCGGACAGGGCCCCCAACCGGGGAGCTGTTTTTT. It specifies CASSLGRTGPPTGELFF.

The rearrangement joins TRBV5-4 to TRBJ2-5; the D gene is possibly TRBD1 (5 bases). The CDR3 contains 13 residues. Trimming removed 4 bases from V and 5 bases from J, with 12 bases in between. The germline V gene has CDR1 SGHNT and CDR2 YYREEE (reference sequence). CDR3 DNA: TGTGCCAGCAGCCCCCAGGGATCGGAGACCCAGTACTTC. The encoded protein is CASSPQGSETQYF.

CDR3 in amino acids: CASSVPTANNEKLFF. The CDR3 DNA is TGTGCCAGCAGTGTCCCGACAGCCAATAATGAAAAACTGTTTTTT. The genes are TRBV28 and TRBJ1-4; a weak D match, TRBD1 (5 bases). This CDR3 contains 15 residues. CDR1 is MDHEN, CDR2 SYDVKM, per germline. V lost 5 bases and J lost 4, with 14 bases in between.

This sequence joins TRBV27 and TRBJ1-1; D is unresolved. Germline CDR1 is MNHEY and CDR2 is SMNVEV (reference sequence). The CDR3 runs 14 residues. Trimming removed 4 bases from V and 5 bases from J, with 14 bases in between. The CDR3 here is CASSSFTRGTEAFF. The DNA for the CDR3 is TGTGCCAGCAGTTCCTTTACCAGAGGGACTGAAGCTTTCTTT.

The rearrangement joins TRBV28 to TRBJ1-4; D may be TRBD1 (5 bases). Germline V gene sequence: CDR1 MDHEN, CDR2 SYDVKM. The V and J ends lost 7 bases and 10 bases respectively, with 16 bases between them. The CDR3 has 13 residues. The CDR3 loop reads CASTSPRGGKLFF. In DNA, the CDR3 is TGTGCCAGCACGAGCCCCCGGGGGGGAAAACTGTTTTTT.

The CDR3 region has the DNA TGTGCCTGGAGTAAGCCCCGAGGCAGGAACACTGAAGCTTTCTTT. It codes for CAWSKPRGRNTEAFF. V usage is TRBV30 and J usage is TRBJ1-1; D is ambiguous. Trimming left V 2 bases short and J 1 base short, with 14 bases between. Germline values: CDR1 GTSNPN, CDR2 SVGIG (reference sequence). This CDR3 comprises 15 residues.

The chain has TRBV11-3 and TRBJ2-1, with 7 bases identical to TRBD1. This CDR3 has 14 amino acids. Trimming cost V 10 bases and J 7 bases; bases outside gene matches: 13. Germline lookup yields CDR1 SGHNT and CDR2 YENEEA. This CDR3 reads CATESGTEENEQFF. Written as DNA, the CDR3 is TGTGCCACCGAATCCGGGACAGAAGAGAATGAGCAGTTCTTC.

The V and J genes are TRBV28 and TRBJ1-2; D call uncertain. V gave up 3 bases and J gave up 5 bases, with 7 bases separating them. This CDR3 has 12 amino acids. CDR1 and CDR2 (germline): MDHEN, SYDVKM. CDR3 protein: CASSFLSYGYTF. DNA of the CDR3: TGTGCCAGCAGTTTTTTGTCGTATGGCTACACCTTC.

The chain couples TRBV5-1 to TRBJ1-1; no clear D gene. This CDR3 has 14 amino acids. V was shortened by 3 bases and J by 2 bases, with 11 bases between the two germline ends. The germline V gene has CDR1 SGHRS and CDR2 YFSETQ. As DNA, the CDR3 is TGCGCCAGCAGCTCGAGCGGGAGTAACACTGAAGCTTTCTTT. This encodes CASSSSGSNTEAFF.

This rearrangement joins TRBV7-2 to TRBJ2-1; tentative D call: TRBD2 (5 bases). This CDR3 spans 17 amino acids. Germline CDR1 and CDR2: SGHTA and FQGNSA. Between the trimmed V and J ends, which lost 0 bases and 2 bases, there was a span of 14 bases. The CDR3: CASSLASTGSPYNEQFF. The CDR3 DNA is TGTGCCAGCAGCTTAGCGTCGACGGGAAGTCCCTACAATGAGCAGTTCTTC.

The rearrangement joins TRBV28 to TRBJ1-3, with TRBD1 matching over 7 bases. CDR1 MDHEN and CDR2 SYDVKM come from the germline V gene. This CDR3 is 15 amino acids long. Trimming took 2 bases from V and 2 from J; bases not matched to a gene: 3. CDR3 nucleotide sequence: TGTGCCAGCAGTTTAGACAGGGCCACTGGAAACACCATATATTTT. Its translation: CASSLDRATGNTIYF.

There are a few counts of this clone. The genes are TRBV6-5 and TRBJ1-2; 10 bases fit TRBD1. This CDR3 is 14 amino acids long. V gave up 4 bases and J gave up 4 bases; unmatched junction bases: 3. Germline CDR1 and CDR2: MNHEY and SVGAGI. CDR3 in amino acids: CASSSGTGVYGYTF. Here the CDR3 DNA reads TGTGCCAGCAGTTCCGGGACAGGGGTCTATGGCTACACCTTC.